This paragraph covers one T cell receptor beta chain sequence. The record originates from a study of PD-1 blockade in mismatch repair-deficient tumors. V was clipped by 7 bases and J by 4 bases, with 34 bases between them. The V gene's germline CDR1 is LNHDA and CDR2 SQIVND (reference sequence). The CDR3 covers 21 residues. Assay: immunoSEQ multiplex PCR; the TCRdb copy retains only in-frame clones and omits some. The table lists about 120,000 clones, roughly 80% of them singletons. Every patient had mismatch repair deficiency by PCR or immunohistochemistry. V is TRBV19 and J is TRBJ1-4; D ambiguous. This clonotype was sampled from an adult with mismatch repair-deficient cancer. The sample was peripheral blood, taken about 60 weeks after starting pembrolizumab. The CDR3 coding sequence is TGTGCCAGTACCCGAAGTTTTGCCATGGTCGGTCGGTCGGGCGTTAATGAAAAACTGTTTTTT. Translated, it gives CASTRSFAMVGRSGVNEKLFF.